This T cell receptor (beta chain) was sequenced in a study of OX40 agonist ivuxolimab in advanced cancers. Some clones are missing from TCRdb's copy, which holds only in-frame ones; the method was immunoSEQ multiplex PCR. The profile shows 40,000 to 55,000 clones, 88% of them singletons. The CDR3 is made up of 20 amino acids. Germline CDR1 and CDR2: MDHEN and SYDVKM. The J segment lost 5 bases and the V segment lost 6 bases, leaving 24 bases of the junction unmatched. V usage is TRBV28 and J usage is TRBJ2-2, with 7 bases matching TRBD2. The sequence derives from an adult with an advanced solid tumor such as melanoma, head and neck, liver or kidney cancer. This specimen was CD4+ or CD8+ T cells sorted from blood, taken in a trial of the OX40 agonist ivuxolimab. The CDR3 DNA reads TGTGCCAGCAGCCTCCTTCCTGTGGGAGTACCCACCGGGAGGACCGGGGAGCTGTTTTTT. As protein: CASSLLPVGVPTGRTGELFF. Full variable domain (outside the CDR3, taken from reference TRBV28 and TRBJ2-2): DVKVTQSSRYLVKRTGEKVFLECVQDMDHENMFWYRQDPGLGLRLIYFSYDVKMKEKGDIPEGYSVSREKKERFSLILESASTNQTSMYLCASSLLPVGVPTGRTGELFFGEGSRLTVL.